Below are 2 T cell receptor beta chains sequenced from a single sample in a study of T cell responses to AZD1222 COVID-19 vaccine. Using immunoSEQ multiplex PCR, the repertoire was profiled, and TCRdb retains in-frame clones only, with some absent. The sample consists of about 120,000 clones, approximately 83% of them appearing once. This material consisted of peripheral blood, taken on day 0 of MenACWY control vaccination. The receptors stem from an adult in good health.

The chain joins TRBV24-1 to TRBJ2-3; 14 nucleotides line up with TRBD2. This CDR3 is 17 amino acids long. The junction had 7 bases not matched to a gene; V was cut back by 4 bases and J by 5 bases. Per germline, CDR1 KGHDR and CDR2 SFDVKD. This chain's CDR3 is CATSDMTSGGAGDTQYF. The CDR3 region has the DNA TGTGCCACCAGTGACATGACTAGCGGGGGGGCCGGAGATACGCAGTATTTT.

The V gene is TRBV6-5, the J gene TRBJ2-2, with 7 bases aligning to TRBD1. V trimming: 7 bases; J trimming: 5 bases; junction bases outside the gene matches: 10. This CDR3 is 15 amino acids long. In germline, CDR1 is MNHEY, CDR2 SVGAGI. CDR3 sequence reads: CASIPPGRGTGELFF. CDR3 DNA sequence: TGTGCCAGCATTCCCCCAGGCAGGGGGACCGGGGAGCTGTTTTTT.